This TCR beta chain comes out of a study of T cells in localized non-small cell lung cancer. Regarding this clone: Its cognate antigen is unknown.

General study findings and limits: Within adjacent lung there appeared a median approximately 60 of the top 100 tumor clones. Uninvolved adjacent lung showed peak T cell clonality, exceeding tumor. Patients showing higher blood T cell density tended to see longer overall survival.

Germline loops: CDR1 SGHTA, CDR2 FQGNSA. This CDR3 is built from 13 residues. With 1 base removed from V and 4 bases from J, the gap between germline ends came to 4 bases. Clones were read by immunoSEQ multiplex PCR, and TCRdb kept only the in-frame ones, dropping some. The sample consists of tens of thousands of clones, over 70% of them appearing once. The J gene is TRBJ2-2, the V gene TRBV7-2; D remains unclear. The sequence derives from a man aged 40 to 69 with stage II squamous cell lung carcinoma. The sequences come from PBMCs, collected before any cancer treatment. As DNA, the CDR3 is TGTGCCAGCAGCTTAGGAATCACCGGGGAGCTGTTTTTT. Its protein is CASSLGITGELFF.